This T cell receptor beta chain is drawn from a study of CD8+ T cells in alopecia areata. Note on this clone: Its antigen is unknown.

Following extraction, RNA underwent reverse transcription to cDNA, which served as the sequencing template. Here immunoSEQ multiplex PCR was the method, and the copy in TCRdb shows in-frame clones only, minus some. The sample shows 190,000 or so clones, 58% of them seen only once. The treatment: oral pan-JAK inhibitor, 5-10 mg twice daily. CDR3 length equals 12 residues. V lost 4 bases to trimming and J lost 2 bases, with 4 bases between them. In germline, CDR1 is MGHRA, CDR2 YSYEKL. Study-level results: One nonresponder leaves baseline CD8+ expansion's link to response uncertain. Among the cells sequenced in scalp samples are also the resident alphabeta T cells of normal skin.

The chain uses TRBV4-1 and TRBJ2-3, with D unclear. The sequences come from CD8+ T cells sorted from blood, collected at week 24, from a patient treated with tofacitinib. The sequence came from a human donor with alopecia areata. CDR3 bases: TGCGCCAGCAGCCCGAACACAGATACGCAGTATTTT. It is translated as CASSPNTDTQYF.